This is a list of T cell receptor beta chains from one sample in a study of blood T cells in healthy people across ages. TCRdb used MiXCR to reprocess the 5' RACE reads, holding one entry per CDR3 protein. The sample includes some 1.8 million distinct CDR3 sequences, roughly two fifths of them seen just once. Sequenced: blood. The receptors were gathered from a human donor in good health. Each CDR3 is given with its conserved first and last residue. A D gene is named only where the DNA matches it firmly. Expanded clones get a size class; other rows say once, few or many, or leave the size out.

DNA: TGTGCCAGCAGCTTTATTACAGGTCCGATATTTGGGGCCTACGAGCAGTACTTC
CDR3: CASSFITGPIFGAYEQYF
D: -
J: TRBJ2-7
V: TRBV7-9
size: -

DNA: TGTGCCAGCAGCTTAGCGCACAGGCGACAAGAGACCCAGTACTTC
CDR3: CASSLAHRRQETQYF
D: -
J: TRBJ2-5
V: TRBV7-2
size: -

DNA: TGCAGGGCTAGTTATTTAAACTATGGCTACACCTTC
CDR3: CRASYLNYGYTF
D: -
J: TRBJ1-2
V: TRBV20-1
size: -

DNA: TGTGCCACCAGCAGTGGGACAGGCTACTACGAGCAGTACTTC
CDR3: CATSSGTGYYEQYF
D: TRBD1
J: TRBJ2-7
V: TRBV15
size: -

DNA: TGCGCCAACAGCCAAGATGGACGTTGGCAGTACTTC
CDR3: CANSQDGRWQYF
D: -
J: TRBJ2-5
V: TRBV4-1
size: -

DNA: TGCAGCTTGGACAGGGGGTTTGGGGAGCAGTTCTTC
CDR3: CSLDRGFGEQFF
D: TRBD1
J: TRBJ2-1
V: TRBV29-1
size: -

DNA: TGTGCCAGCAGCGTAGCTGAGGTAGCGGGGGGCCCTTGGGAGTTCTTC
CDR3: CASSVAEVAGGPWEFF
D: TRBD2
J: TRBJ2-1
V: TRBV9
size: few

DNA: TGTGCCAGCAGCTTAGAGGGGGGGGGCCCCTACAATGAGCAGTTCTTC
CDR3: CASSLEGGGPYNEQFF
D: -
J: TRBJ2-1
V: TRBV7-2
size: few

DNA: TGTGCTAGTGGTCTCGGACTAGCGGGGCCTACCGGGGAGCTGTTTTTT
CDR3: CASGLGLAGPTGELFF
D: TRBD2
J: TRBJ2-2
V: TRBV12-5
size: -

DNA: TGTGCCAGCAGCTTAGATATTGGCCTCTATGGCTACACCTTC
CDR3: CASSLDIGLYGYTF
D: -
J: TRBJ1-2
V: TRBV7-8
size: -

DNA: TGCGCCAGCAGCTTGGAAAGGTCAGGGGATGAAGCTTTCTTT
CDR3: CASSLERSGDEAFF
D: -
J: TRBJ1-1
V: TRBV5-1
size: -

DNA: TGTGCCAGCAGCCCAGGAGGGATTTCGCCGAAGTACCAAGAGACCCAGTACTTC
CDR3: CASSPGGISPKYQETQYF
D: -
J: TRBJ2-5
V: TRBV7-6
size: -

DNA: TGTGCCAGCAGGTCAGGGAGATCGAACTATGGCTACACCTTC
CDR3: CASRSGRSNYGYTF
D: -
J: TRBJ1-2
V: TRBV12-3/TRBV12-4
size: few

DNA: TGTGCCAGCAGGGGGGGACAGGATTACAATGAGCAGTTCTTC
CDR3: CASRGGQDYNEQFF
D: TRBD1
J: TRBJ2-1
V: TRBV7-2
size: -

DNA: TGCGCCAGCAGCTTGACGCCAGGGGAGAACTACAATGAGCAGTTCTTC
CDR3: CASSLTPGENYNEQFF
D: -
J: TRBJ2-1
V: TRBV5-1
size: -